This T cell receptor beta chain was recorded in a study of CD8+CD57+ T cells in acquired aplastic anemia. Study information: About 10 million reads were obtained on average for healthy donor CD4+ cells.

This clonotype occurred many times. The germline CDR1 and CDR2 sequences are SGHTS and YDEGEE. There are 15 residues in the CDR3. Trimming cost V 3 bases and J 1 base, with 11 bases left between them. Genomic DNA, serving as template, underwent TCR beta VDJ and CDR3 profiling. TCRdb re-called the reads with MiXCR, one entry per CDR3 protein. The sample has some 200,000 distinct CDR3 sequences, approximately 60% seen once. The clonotype was recovered from a human donor in good health. The sample was sorted CD4+, CD8+, or CD8+CD57+ T cells (not recorded which) from PBMCs. The chain links TRBV5-8 to TRBJ1-3, with a weak D call TRBD1 (5 bases). Here the CDR3 DNA reads TGTGCCAGCAGCTCCGCCAAGGGGTCTGGAAACACCATATATTTT. It encodes CASSSAKGSGNTIYF.